This TCR beta chain was observed in a study of blood T cell repertoires in COVID-19. Study-wide background: Samples came from the United States, Italy and Spain, spanning acute and convalescent COVID-19. Sources were T cells, B-cell-depleted T cells, or PBMCs; the material itself was cDNA or gDNA.

The CDR3 consists of 14 residues. Germline CDR1 GTSNPN, CDR2 SVGIG (reference sequence). V was pared by 4 bases and J by 4 bases, with 6 bases of the junction left unmatched. As originally analysed: How many nucleated cells were present was estimated from reference gene primer amplification. The table came from immunoSEQ multiplex PCR; TCRdb's copy has only in-frame clones and leaves some out. V, J and clone size derive from that table, while D and trimming were established from the DNA sequence. The sample yields roughly 250,000 clones, 65% to 90% seen once. This sequence originates from a woman of 80 years or more with active or convalescent COVID-19. The V and J genes are TRBV30 and TRBJ1-5, with 8 bases fitting TRBD1. The sample was peripheral blood. In nucleotides, the CDR3 is TGTGCCTGGAACTTACAGGGGGGTAATCAGCCCCAGCATTTT. It translates to CAWNLQGGNQPQHF.